One sample yielded the 18 T cell receptor beta chains listed below, sequenced in a study of CD8 T cells in Susac syndrome. An input of roughly 0.5 to 1 ug of RNA was subjected to reverse transcription using random hexamers. TCRdb re-called the immunoSEQ multiplex PCR reads with MiXCR, one entry per CDR3 protein. The sample shows about 430,000 distinct CDR3 sequences, approximately 85% of them seen only once. The sample consisted of CD8+ T cells from PBMCs. These receptors came from a human donor with multiple sclerosis.

This chain uses TRBV20-1 with TRBJ2-3; 14 bases align to TRBD2. CDR3 length equals 16 residues. V lost 0 bases to trimming and J lost 6 bases; unmatched junction nucleotides: 5. Germline V gives CDR1 DFQATT, CDR2 SNEGSKA (reference sequence). The CDR3 reads CSARDLGTSGSDTQYF. As DNA, the CDR3 is TGCAGTGCTAGAGACCTCGGGACTAGCGGGAGTGATACGCAGTATTTT.

The chain couples TRBV9 to TRBJ1-1, with TRBD1 matching over 10 bases. This CDR3 has 15 amino acids. V was clipped by 0 bases and J by 4 bases; unmatched bases: 3. Germline values: CDR1 SGDLS, CDR2 YYNGEE. The CDR3 coding sequence is TGTGCCAGCAGCGTAGAGGGGACAGGGGCCACTGAAGCTTTCTTT. Residues: CASSVEGTGATEAFF.

This clonotype has a count of ten or more. This sequence joins TRBV6-2 or TRBV6-3 and TRBJ1-2; D uncertain. The CDR3 contains 13 residues. Germline CDR1 is MNHEY and CDR2 is SVGEGT. The ends were cut back, 2 bases at V and 1 base at J, with 5 bases in the middle. CDR3 residues: CASSYGLNYGYTF. The DNA for the CDR3 is TGTGCCAGCAGTTACGGCCTTAACTATGGCTACACCTTC.

CDR3: CASSFSSGGANTGELFF. CDR3 DNA sequence: TGTGCCAGCAGCTTCTCTTCCGGGGGCGCGAACACCGGGGAGCTGTTTTTT. The V and J genes are TRBV7-9 and TRBJ2-2; D is perhaps TRBD1 or TRBD2 (6 bases each). The CDR3 contains 17 residues. V was pared by 3 bases and J by 0 bases, with 14 bases between. Germline loops: CDR1 SEHNR, CDR2 FQNEAQ (reference sequence).

The V call is TRBV5-4, the J call TRBJ1-3; TRBD1 might be the D (6 bases). V was clipped by 4 bases and J by 1 base, with 12 bases between them. Germline CDR1 is SGHNT and CDR2 is YYREEE (reference sequence). The CDR3 is 15 residues long. The CDR3 sequence: CASSRTGWSGNTIYF. The CDR3 DNA reads as TGTGCCAGCAGCCGTACAGGGTGGTCTGGAAACACCATATATTTT. Combining the CDR3 with reference TRBV5-4 and TRBJ1-3 gives the whole variable domain ETGVTQSPTHLIKTRGQQVTLRCSSQSGHNTVSWYQQALGQGPQFIFQYYREEENGRGNFPPRFSGLQFPNYSSELNVNALELDDSALYLCASSRTGWSGNTIYFGEGSWLTVV.

The chain is built from TRBV7-6 and TRBJ2-2; possibly TRBD2 for D (5 bases). Germline CDR1 reads SGHVS; CDR2 reads FNYEAQ. The ends were cut back, 1 base at V and 5 bases at J, with 8 bases in the middle. This CDR3 is built from 14 residues. CDR3 sequence: CASSLGSGTGELFF. In DNA form, the CDR3 reads TGTGCCAGCAGCTTAGGGTCGGGGACCGGGGAGCTGTTTTTT.

The rearrangement links TRBV7-2 to TRBJ1-1; TRBD1 is a possible D gene (5 bases). The ends were cut back, 5 bases at V and 0 bases at J, with 19 bases in the middle. This CDR3 region has 17 residues. CDR1 SGHTA and CDR2 FQGNSA come from the germline V gene. In DNA, the CDR3 is TGTGCCAGCAGCATATCCGGCGGCTTAGGGGTGAACACTGAAGCTTTCTTT. It codes for CASSISGGLGVNTEAFF.

The chain carries TRBV3-1 and TRBJ2-7; TRBD1 matches 9 bases. V dropped 4 bases and J dropped 7; count of bases not matched to a gene: 11. The CDR3 extends over 15 amino acids. Per the germline V gene, CDR1 is LGHDT and CDR2 is YNNKEL (reference sequence). CDR3 loop: CASSLGQGSYLEQYF. CDR3 DNA: TGTGCCAGCAGCCTGGGACAGGGAAGCTACTTGGAGCAGTACTTC.

The V and J genes are TRBV6-5 and TRBJ2-7; weak D call: TRBD2 (6 bases). Germline CDR1 is MNHEY and CDR2 is SVGAGI. V was cut by 2 bases and J by 3 bases, with 17 bases left in between. This CDR3 is built from 16 residues. The CDR3 nucleotides are TGTGCCAGCAGTTACGATCGGGACTCCGCCTTCTACGAGCAGTACTTC. Protein: CASSYDRDSAFYEQYF.

The chain is built from TRBV2 and TRBJ2-7; D perhaps matches TRBD1 (6 bases). The CDR3 totals 12 residues. The ends were cut back, 10 bases at V and 1 base at J, with 11 bases in the middle. Germline loops: CDR1 SNHLY, CDR2 FYNNEI. CDR3 loop: CATADRSYEQYF. Here the CDR3 DNA reads TGTGCCACTGCGGACAGATCCTACGAGCAGTACTTC.

This clonotype has only one observation. The rearrangement links TRBV20-1 to TRBJ2-7, with D unresolved. Germline V lookup: CDR1 DFQATT, CDR2 SNEGSKA (reference sequence). Trimming cost V 5 bases and J 0 bases, with 8 bases left between them. The CDR3 is 12 residues long. The chain's CDR3 is CSAYADSYEQYF. In nucleotides, the CDR3 is TGCAGTGCTTACGCGGACTCCTACGAGCAGTACTTC.

The gene calls are TRBV5-4 and TRBJ2-5; TRBD1 might be the D (5 bases). Germline lookup yields CDR1 SGHNT and CDR2 YYREEE (reference sequence). CDR3 length: 13 residues. The CDR3 DNA sequence: TGTGTGGGGCGGAATCGAGGCGAAGAGACCCAGTACTTC. This encodes CVGRNRGEETQYF.

This clonotype was seen only once. The V gene is TRBV11-2, the J gene TRBJ2-1, with a possible D match to TRBD2 (5 bases). CDR1 is SGHAT and CDR2 is FQNNGV in the germline V gene. The germline V and J ends were trimmed by 4 bases and 3 bases, with 13 bases remaining between them. The CDR3 runs to 15 residues. The DNA for the CDR3 is TGTGCCAGCAGCTCTCCCAGCGGAGTCTACAATGAGCAGTTCTTC. Protein: CASSSPSGVYNEQFF.

The J gene is TRBJ1-1, the V gene TRBV30; 8 bases agree with TRBD1. V was pared by 1 base and J by 8 bases, with 3 bases of the junction left unmatched. This CDR3 has 12 amino acids. Germline CDR1 is GTSNPN and CDR2 is SVGIG (reference sequence). The CDR3 DNA is TGTGCCTGGAGTGGCGCAGGGGGCGAAGCTTTCTTT. Encoded protein: CAWSGAGGEAFF.

This chain uses TRBV7-2 with TRBJ2-1; 9 nucleotides match TRBD2. The CDR3 contains 17 residues. With V trimmed by 2 bases and J by 4 bases, 9 bases remained unmatched. CDR1 is SGHTA, CDR2 FQGNSA, per germline. CDR3 in DNA: TGTGCCAGCAGCTTAAAAAATACGAGCGGGAGGTACAATGAGCAGTTCTTC. This translates into CASSLKNTSGRYNEQFF.

The CDR3 DNA reads as TGTGCCAGCAGTGAATTTGGAGGGGAAGTGTTCGTTAATCAGCCCCAGCATTTT. This translates into CASSEFGGEVFVNQPQHF. The chain recombines TRBV2 with TRBJ1-5; maybe TRBD1 (5 bases). Trimming cost V 2 bases and J 4 bases, with 21 bases left between them. Germline CDR1 is SNHLY and CDR2 is FYNNEI. The CDR3 consists of 18 residues.

The rearrangement links TRBV24-1 to TRBJ2-5; tentative D call: TRBD2 (6 bases). Germline V gives CDR1 KGHDR, CDR2 SFDVKD. The CDR3 is 13 residues long. V dropped 9 bases and J dropped 6 bases, with 16 bases sitting between them. CDR3 sequence reads: CATGDSFTQTQYF. In nucleotides, the CDR3 is TGTGCCACCGGGGACTCCTTCACCCAGACCCAGTACTTC.

The chain employs TRBV7-2 and TRBJ1-1, with D tentatively TRBD1 (6 bases). In germline, CDR1 is SGHTA, CDR2 FQGNSA. The CDR3 runs to 14 residues. V lost 5 bases to trimming and J lost 1 base, with 11 bases between them. Here the CDR3 reads CASSHGTWNTEAFF. The CDR3 bases are TGTGCCAGCAGCCACGGGACATGGAACACTGAAGCTTTCTTT. The whole variable domain, filled in from reference TRBV7-2 and TRBJ1-1, reads GAGVSQSPSNKVTEKGKDVELRCDPISGHTALYWYRQSLGQGLEFLIYFQGNSAPDKSGLPSDRFSAERTGGSVSTLTIQRTQQEDSAVYLCASSHGTWNTEAFFGQGTRLTVV.